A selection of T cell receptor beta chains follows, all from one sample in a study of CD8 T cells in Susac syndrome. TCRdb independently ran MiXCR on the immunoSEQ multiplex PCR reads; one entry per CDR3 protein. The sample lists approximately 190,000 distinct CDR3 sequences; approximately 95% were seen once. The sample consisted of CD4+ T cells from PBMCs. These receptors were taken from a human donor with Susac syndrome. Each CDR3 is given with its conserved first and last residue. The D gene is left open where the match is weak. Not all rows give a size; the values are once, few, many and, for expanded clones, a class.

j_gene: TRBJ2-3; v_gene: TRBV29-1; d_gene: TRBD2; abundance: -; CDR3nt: TGCAGCGTCGGCGGGGGTCAACCCGAGGGAGATACGCAGTATTTT; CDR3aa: CSVGGGQPEGDTQYF
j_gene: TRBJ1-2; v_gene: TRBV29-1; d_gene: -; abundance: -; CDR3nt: TGCAGCGTTGGAGGGCGGGATAACTATGGCTACACCTTC; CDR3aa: CSVGGRDNYGYTF
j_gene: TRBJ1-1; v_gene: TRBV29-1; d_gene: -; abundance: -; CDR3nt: TGCAGCGTTCTTAGGGCAGCGAACACTGAAGCTTTCTTT; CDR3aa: CSVLRAANTEAFF
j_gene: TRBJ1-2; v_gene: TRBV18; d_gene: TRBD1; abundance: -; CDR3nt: TGTGCCAGCTCATCAAACCCGACAGGGTCCTGGGGCTACACCTTC; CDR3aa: CASSSNPTGSWGYTF
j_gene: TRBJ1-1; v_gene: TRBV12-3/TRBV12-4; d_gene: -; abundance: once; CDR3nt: TGTGCCAGCAGTCCCATTACGGGACCTGAAGCTTTCTTT; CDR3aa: CASSPITGPEAFF
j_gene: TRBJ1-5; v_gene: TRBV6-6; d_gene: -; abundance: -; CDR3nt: TGTGCCAGCAGTTATCAGCCGTGGCAGCCCCAGCATTTT; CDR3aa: CASSYQPWQPQHF
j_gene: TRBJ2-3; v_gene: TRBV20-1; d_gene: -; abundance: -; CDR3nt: TGCAGTGCTATGGTAGCTGTTAGGCCAGATACGCAGTATTTT; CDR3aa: CSAMVAVRPDTQYF
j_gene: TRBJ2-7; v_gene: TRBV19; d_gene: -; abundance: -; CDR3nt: TGTGCCAGTAGTAATGGCAGGGACTTCGGCGAGCAGTACTTC; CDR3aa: CASSNGRDFGEQYF
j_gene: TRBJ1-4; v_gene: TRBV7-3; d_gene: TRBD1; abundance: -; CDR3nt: TGTGCCAGCAGCATGGGACAGGGTGAAAAACTGTTTTTT; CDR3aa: CASSMGQGEKLFF
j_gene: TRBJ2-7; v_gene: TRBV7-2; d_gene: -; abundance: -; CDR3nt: TGTGCCAGCAGGGTCCAGACAGGCTACGAGCAGTACTTC; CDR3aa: CASRVQTGYEQYF
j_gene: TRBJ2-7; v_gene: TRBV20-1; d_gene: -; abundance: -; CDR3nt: TGCAGTGCTGGACTGCCTCCCTACGAGCAGTACTTC; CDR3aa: CSAGLPPYEQYF
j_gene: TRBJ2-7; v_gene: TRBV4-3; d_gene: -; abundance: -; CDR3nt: TGCGCCAGCAGCCAAGGGACCCCCGCGGTCTACGAGCAGTACTTC; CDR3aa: CASSQGTPAVYEQYF
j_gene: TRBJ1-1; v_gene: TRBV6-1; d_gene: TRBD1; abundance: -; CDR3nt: TGTGCCAGCAGTGGCGGGACAGGGGCGGGCACTGAAGCTTTCTTT; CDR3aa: CASSGGTGAGTEAFF
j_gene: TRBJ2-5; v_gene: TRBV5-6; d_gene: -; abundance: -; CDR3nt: TGTGCCAGCACCCGGGACTACCAAGAGACCCAGTACTTC; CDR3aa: CASTRDYQETQYF
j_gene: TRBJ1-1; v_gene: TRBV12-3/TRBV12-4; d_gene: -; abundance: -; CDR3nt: TGTGCCAGCAGTTGGACAGTTCAAGGGACTGAAGCTTTCTTT; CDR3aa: CASSWTVQGTEAFF
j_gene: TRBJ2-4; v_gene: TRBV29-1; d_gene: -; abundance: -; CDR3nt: TGCAGCGTTGAAGTCGGCACCAAAAACATTCAGTACTTC; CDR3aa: CSVEVGTKNIQYF
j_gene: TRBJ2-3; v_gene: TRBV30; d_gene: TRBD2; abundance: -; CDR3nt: TGTGCCTGTCCAGGACTAGCAGGCACAGATACGCAGTATTTT; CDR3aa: CACPGLAGTDTQYF
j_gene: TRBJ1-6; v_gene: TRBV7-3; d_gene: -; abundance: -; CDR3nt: TGTGCCAGCAGCCCTCGAGGCAATAATTCACCCCTCCACTTT; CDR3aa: CASSPRGNNSPLHF
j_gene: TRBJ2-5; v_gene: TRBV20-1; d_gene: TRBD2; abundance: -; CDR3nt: TGCAGTGCTAGATCCTACGGGGGGGAGACCCAGTACTTC; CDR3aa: CSARSYGGETQYF
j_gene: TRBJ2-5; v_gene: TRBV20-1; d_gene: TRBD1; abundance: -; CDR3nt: TGCAGTGTAGGGTATGGTTTGACAGGGTCGGAGACCCAGTACTTC; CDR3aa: CSVGYGLTGSETQYF
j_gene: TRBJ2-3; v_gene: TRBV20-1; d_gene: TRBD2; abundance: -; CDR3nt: TGCAGTGCGCCAGGACTAGCGAAGGCAGATACGCAGTATTTT; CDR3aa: CSAPGLAKADTQYF
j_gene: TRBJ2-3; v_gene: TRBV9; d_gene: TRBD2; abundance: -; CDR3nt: TGTGCCAGCAGCGTGGGAGGGGTCCCAGATACGCAGTATTTT; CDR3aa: CASSVGGVPDTQYF
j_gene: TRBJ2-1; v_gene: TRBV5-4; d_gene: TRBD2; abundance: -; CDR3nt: TGTGCCAGCAGCCCAGGGGCCGCGGGAGGGGGTTACAATGAGCAGTTCTTC; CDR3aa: CASSPGAAGGGYNEQFF
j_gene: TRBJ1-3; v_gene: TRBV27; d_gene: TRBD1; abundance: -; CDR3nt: TGTGCCAGCAGGACAACAGGGGACTCTGGAAACACCATATATTTT; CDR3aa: CASRTTGDSGNTIYF
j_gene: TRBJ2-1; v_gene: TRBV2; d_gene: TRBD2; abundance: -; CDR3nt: TGTGCCAGCAGCCTGGGACTAGCGGGAAACTACAATGAGCAGTTCTTC; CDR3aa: CASSLGLAGNYNEQFF
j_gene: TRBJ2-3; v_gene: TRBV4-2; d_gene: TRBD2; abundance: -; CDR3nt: TGTGCCAGCAGCCAAGCGGGACTAGCGGGGGGGCCGTCAGATACGCAGTATTTT; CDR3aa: CASSQAGLAGGPSDTQYF
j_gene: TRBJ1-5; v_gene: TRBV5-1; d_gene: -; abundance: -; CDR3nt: TGCGCCAGCAGCTTGGATGGCAGCCTCTATAGCAATCAGCCCCAGCATTTT; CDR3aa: CASSLDGSLYSNQPQHF
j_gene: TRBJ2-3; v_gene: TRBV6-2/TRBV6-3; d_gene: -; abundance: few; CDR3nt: TGTGCCAGCAGTTACTCGGGCGCTGCAGATACGCAGTATTTT; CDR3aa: CASSYSGAADTQYF
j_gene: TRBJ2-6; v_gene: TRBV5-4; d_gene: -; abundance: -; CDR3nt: TGTGCCAGCAGCTTGGAAGGGGTTGGGGCCAACGTCCTGACTTTC; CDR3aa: CASSLEGVGANVLTF
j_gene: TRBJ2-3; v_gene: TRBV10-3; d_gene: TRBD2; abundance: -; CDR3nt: TGTGCCATCAGAACTAGCGGGGGCCCGCCGGATACGCAGTATTTT; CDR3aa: CAIRTSGGPPDTQYF
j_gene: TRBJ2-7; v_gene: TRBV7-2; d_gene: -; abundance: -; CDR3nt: TGTGCCAGCAGCTTCCACAGGGCCTACGAGCAGTACTTC; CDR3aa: CASSFHRAYEQYF
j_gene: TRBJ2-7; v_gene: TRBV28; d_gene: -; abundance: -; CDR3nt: TGTGCCAGCAGTTTACTCGTTGGGGGAACCTACGAGCAGTACTTC; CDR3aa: CASSLLVGGTYEQYF
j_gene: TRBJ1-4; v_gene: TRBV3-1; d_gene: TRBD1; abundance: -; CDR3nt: TGTGCCAGCAGCTGGGACGTCTGGACAGGAAATGAAAAACTGTTTTTT; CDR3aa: CASSWDVWTGNEKLFF
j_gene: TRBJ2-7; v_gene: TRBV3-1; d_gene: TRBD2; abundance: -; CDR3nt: TGTGCCAGCAGCCAAGGCTGGGGACTAGCGGGGATCTACGAGCAGTACTTC; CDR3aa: CASSQGWGLAGIYEQYF
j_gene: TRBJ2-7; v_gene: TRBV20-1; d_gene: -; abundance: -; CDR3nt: TGCAGTGCTAGAGAGGGGGGACTCTCCTACGAGCAGTACTTC; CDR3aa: CSAREGGLSYEQYF
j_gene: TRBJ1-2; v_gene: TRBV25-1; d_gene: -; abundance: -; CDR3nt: TGTGCCAGCAGTGACAGGACCGGAATTCGGGGCTACACCTTC; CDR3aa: CASSDRTGIRGYTF
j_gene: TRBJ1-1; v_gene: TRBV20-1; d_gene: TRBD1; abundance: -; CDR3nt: TGCAGTGCCTCGAACCGACAGGGTGGGGGACTTGAAGCTTTCTTT; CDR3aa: CSASNRQGGGLEAFF
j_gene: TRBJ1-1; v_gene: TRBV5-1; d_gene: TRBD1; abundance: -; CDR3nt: TGCGCCAGCAGCTCGCAGGGGGCGGACACTGAAGCTTTCTTT; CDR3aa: CASSSQGADTEAFF
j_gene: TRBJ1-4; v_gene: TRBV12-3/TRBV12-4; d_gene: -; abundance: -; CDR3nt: TGTGCCAGCAGTTTTCTGGGGTCTGAAAAAACGTTTTTT; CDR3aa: CASSFLGSEKTFF
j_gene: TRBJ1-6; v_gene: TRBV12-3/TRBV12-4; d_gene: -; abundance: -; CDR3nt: TGTGCCAGCAGTTTAAGGCAGAGTAATTCACCCCTCCACTTT; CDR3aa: CASSLRQSNSPLHF
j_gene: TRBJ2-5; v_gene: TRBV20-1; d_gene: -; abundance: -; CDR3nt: TGCAGTGCTAGAATGGGGGGACAGCAAGAGACCCAGTACTTC; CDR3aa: CSARMGGQQETQYF
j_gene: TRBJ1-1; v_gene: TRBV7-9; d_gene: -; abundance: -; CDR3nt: TGTGCCAGCAGCCCATCGTTTGCTGAAGCTTTCTTT; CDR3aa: CASSPSFAEAFF
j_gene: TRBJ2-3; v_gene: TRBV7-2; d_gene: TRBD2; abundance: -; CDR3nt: TGTGCCAGCAGGCGGACTAGCGGGGGGTTCACAGATACGCAGTATTTT; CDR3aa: CASRRTSGGFTDTQYF
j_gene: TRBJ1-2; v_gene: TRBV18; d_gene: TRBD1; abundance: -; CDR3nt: TGTGCCAGCTCACCAACCGGGACAGGGGAAAATGGCTACACCTTC; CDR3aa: CASSPTGTGENGYTF
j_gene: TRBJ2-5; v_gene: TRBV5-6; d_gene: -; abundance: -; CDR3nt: TGTGCCAGCAGCGGGACACGTTACCAAGAGACCCAGTACTTC; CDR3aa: CASSGTRYQETQYF
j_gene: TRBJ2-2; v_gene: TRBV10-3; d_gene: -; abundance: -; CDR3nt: TGTGCCATCAGATACAGTGAAACCGGGGAGCTGTTTTTT; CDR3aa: CAIRYSETGELFF
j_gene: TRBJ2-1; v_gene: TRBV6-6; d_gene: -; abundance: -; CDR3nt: TGTGCCAGCAGTCGAAAGATAGGGACGGAGCAGTTCTTC; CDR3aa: CASSRKIGTEQFF
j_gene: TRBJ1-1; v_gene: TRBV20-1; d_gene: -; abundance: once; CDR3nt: TGCAGTGTTTCCAAAACCTGGGACACTGAAGCTTTCTTT; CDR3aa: CSVSKTWDTEAFF
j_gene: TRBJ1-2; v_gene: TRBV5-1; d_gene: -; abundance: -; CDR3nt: TGCGCCAGCAGCTTGGGGACCCTCCCCCACTATGGCTACACCTTC; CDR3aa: CASSLGTLPHYGYTF
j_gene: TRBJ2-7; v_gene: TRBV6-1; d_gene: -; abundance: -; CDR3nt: TGTGCCAGCAGCCAAGAAAGAGGGGGAGAGCAGTACTTC; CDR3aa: CASSQERGGEQYF
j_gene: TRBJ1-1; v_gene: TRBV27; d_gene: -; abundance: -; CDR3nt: TGTGCCAGCACTGAAGCTTTCTTT; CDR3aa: CASTEAFF
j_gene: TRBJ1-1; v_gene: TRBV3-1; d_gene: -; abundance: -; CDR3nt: TGTGCCAGCAGCTCGGTACACCGGAACACTGAAGCTTTCTTT; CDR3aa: CASSSVHRNTEAFF
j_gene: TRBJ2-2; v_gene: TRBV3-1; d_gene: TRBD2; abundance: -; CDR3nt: TGTGCCAGCAGCCTAGCGGGGGGGCCCGCCGGGGAGCTGTTTTTT; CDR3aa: CASSLAGGPAGELFF